A selection of T cell receptor beta chains follows, all from one sample in a study of T cell responses to AZD1222 COVID-19 vaccine. The method was immunoSEQ multiplex PCR; TCRdb's version includes in-frame clones alone and lacks a portion of them. Of 150,000 or so clones detected, about nine tenths appear once; the ten largest clones hold around 1.5%. The material was peripheral blood, obtained on day 0 of AZD1222 vaccination. Receptors were obtained from an adult in good health. CDR3s include the opening cysteine and the closing phenylalanine or tryptophan. D genes are given only for firm matches. Size is stated for part of the rows, as once, few or many counts, or as a class when the clone is expanded.

D | size | J | V | CDR3 | DNA
TRBD1 | few | TRBJ1-6 | TRBV4-3 | CASSLGTVYNSPLHF | TGCGCCAGCAGCCTAGGGACAGTTTATAATTCACCCCTCCACTTT
TRBD1 | - | TRBJ2-7 | TRBV6-5 | CASSFRDRGFYEQYF | TGTGCCAGCAGTTTCCGGGACAGGGGGTTCTACGAGCAGTACTTC
- | - | TRBJ1-5 | TRBV7-3 | CASSLTSNQPQHF | TGTGCCAGCAGCTTAACGAGCAATCAGCCCCAGCATTTT
TRBD1 | - | TRBJ2-3 | TRBV25-1 | CASSVGQGTDTQYF | TGTGCCAGCAGTGTGGGACAGGGGACAGATACGCAGTATTTT
TRBD2 | - | TRBJ2-3 | TRBV18 | CASRRGASTDTQYF | TGTGCCAGCAGGCGGGGGGCGAGCACAGATACGCAGTATTTT
- | - | TRBJ1-1 | TRBV6-5 | CASRRQVHTEAFF | TGTGCCAGCAGGCGACAGGTCCACACTGAAGCTTTCTTT
- | - | TRBJ1-4 | TRBV21-1 | CASYTVDRYVEKLFF | TGTGCCAGCTATACCGTGGACAGGTATGTTGAAAAACTGTTTTTT
- | - | TRBJ1-5 | TRBV30 | CACTGTNQPQHF | TGTGCCTGTACAGGGACCAATCAGCCCCAGCATTTT
TRBD1 | - | TRBJ2-3 | TRBV2 | CASKTGQGEADTQYF | TGTGCCAGCAAAACAGGACAGGGGGAGGCAGATACGCAGTATTTT
TRBD1 | - | TRBJ1-5 | TRBV5-1 | CASSPATGGSQPQHF | TGCGCCAGCAGCCCCGCGACAGGGGGAAGTCAGCCCCAGCATTTT
- | - | TRBJ1-1 | TRBV6-5 | CASTLGPRAFF | TGTGCCAGCACCCTTGGCCCCAGGGCTTTCTTT
- | - | TRBJ1-2 | TRBV29-1 | CSVEDWSTNYGYTF | TGCAGCGTTGAAGACTGGTCGACGAACTATGGCTACACCTTC
TRBD2 | - | TRBJ2-5 | TRBV2 | CASSERWTSGGKETQYF | TGTGCCAGCAGTGAAAGGTGGACTAGCGGGGGGAAAGAGACCCAGTACTTC
TRBD2 | - | TRBJ2-1 | TRBV19 | CASSLAGGPYNEQFF | TGTGCCAGTAGTCTAGCGGGGGGCCCTTACAATGAGCAGTTCTTC
- | - | TRBJ2-7 | TRBV12-3/TRBV12-4 | CASSRTVYEQYF | TGTGCCAGCAGCCGGACAGTCTACGAGCAGTACTTC
- | - | TRBJ1-4 | TRBV3-1/TRBV3-2 | CASSRGINEKLFF | TGTGCCAGCAGCCGGGGGATTAATGAAAAACTGTTTTTT
TRBD1 | - | TRBJ2-5 | TRBV18 | CASSPSSGQRETQYF | TGTGCCAGCTCACCGAGCTCGGGACAGCGAGAGACCCAGTACTTC
TRBD1 | - | TRBJ1-1 | TRBV7-6 | CASSLDRAGGNTEAFF | TGTGCCAGCAGCTTGGACAGAGCAGGGGGCAACACTGAAGCTTTCTTT
- | once | TRBJ1-5 | TRBV28 | CASRVGGRGLNQPQHF | TGTGCCAGCAGAGTGGGTGGGCGGGGACTTAATCAGCCCCAGCATTTT
- | - | TRBJ1-1 | TRBV6-5 | CASSRDRRGAFF | TGTGCCAGCAGTAGGGACCGGAGAGGAGCTTTCTTT
TRBD1 | - | TRBJ1-2 | TRBV5-5 | CATALRDSNYGYTF | TGTGCCACCGCTCTCCGGGACAGTAACTATGGCTACACCTTC
- | - | TRBJ1-3 | TRBV7-2 | CASSLRGGNTIYF | TGTGCCAGCAGCTTACGCGGTGGAAACACCATATATTTT
- | - | TRBJ1-1 | TRBV4-1 | CASSQDPTGLDAFF | TGCGCCAGCAGCCAAGATCCCACAGGGCTCGACGCTTTCTTT
- | - | TRBJ1-1 | TRBV28 | CASSPLEGGNTEAFF | TGTGCCAGCAGTCCTCTCGAGGGGGGGAACACTGAAGCTTTCTTT
- | - | TRBJ1-4 | TRBV4-3 | CASSHTTDKLFF | TGCGCCAGCAGCCACACGACCGATAAACTGTTTTTT
- | - | TRBJ2-1 | TRBV7-2 | CASSILHRISYNEQFF | TGTGCCAGCAGCATACTCCACCGGATCTCCTACAATGAGCAGTTCTTC
- | - | TRBJ1-2 | TRBV6-1 | CASSERVNYGYTF | TGTGCCAGCAGTGAGCGGGTTAACTATGGCTACACCTTC
TRBD1 | - | TRBJ1-1 | TRBV19 | CASQDRIAEAFF | TGTGCCAGCCAGGACAGGATAGCTGAAGCTTTCTTT
TRBD2 | - | TRBJ2-5 | TRBV2 | CASSLGLAGGQETQYF | TGTGCCAGCAGCCTCGGGCTAGCGGGGGGGCAGGAGACCCAGTACTTC
- | once | TRBJ1-6 | TRBV6-2/TRBV6-3 | CASSLTQPWQANSPLHF | TGTGCCAGCAGTCTTACCCAACCTTGGCAGGCTAATTCACCCCTCCACTTT
- | - | TRBJ1-2 | TRBV19 | CASSTGPPGSYGYTF | TGTGCCAGTAGTACCGGTCCCCCAGGGTCGTATGGCTACACCTTC
TRBD1 | once | TRBJ2-7 | TRBV6-1 | CASRRTGSSSYEQYF | TGTGCCAGCAGGAGGACAGGTTCGAGCTCCTACGAGCAGTACTTC
- | once | TRBJ1-5 | TRBV28 | CASSAGGLQPQHF | TGTGCCAGCTCAGCCGGGGGGCTCCAGCCCCAGCATTTT
- | once | TRBJ1-1 | TRBV19 | CASSNVMNTEAFF | TGTGCCAGTAGTAACGTTATGAACACTGAAGCTTTCTTT
- | - | TRBJ1-3 | TRBV7-8 | CASSPQGNTIYF | TGTGCCAGCAGCCCACAGGGAAACACCATATATTTT
- | - | TRBJ2-7 | TRBV6-1 | CASSEDYPSSYEQYF | TGTGCCAGCAGTGAAGACTACCCGAGCTCCTACGAGCAGTACTTC
- | - | TRBJ1-6 | TRBV28 | CASSIGQLYNSPLHF | TGTGCCAGCAGTATCGGACAGCTCTATAATTCACCCCTCCACTTT
TRBD1 | - | TRBJ1-3 | TRBV19 | CASIGRGRGNTIYF | TGTGCCAGTATCGGCAGGGGGCGCGGAAACACCATATATTTT
- | - | TRBJ2-7 | TRBV10-3 | CAISESGGDSYEQYF | TGTGCCATCAGTGAGTCAGGGGGGGACTCCTACGAGCAGTACTTC
- | - | TRBJ1-6 | TRBV7-9 | CASSLLAPANSPLHF | TGTGCCAGCAGCTTACTCGCGCCCGCGAATTCACCCCTCCACTTT
- | - | TRBJ1-6 | TRBV5-6 | CASSWGGVGSPLHF | TGTGCCAGCAGCTGGGGTGGGGTGGGATCACCCCTCCACTTT
- | - | TRBJ2-7 | TRBV28 | CASSYDEYEQYF | TGTGCCAGCAGTTACGACGAGTACGAGCAGTACTTC
TRBD1 | - | TRBJ2-5 | TRBV28 | CASSSSGGPEAQYF | TGTGCCAGCAGTTCCTCAGGGGGCCCCGAGGCCCAGTACTTC
- | - | TRBJ1-4 | TRBV6-5 | CASSNQGRRNEKLFF | TGTGCCAGCAGTAACCAGGGACGGAGGAATGAAAAACTGTTTTTT
TRBD1 | - | TRBJ1-2 | TRBV28 | CASSFGTGWKARGYTF | TGTGCCAGCAGTTTCGGGACAGGGTGGAAGGCGAGAGGCTACACCTTC
TRBD1 | - | TRBJ1-5 | TRBV28 | CASSLRFRGRRQPQHF | TGTGCCAGCAGTTTAAGATTCAGGGGGCGTAGGCAGCCCCAGCATTTT
TRBD1 | - | TRBJ1-2 | TRBV24-1 | CATSDPGGRNYGYTF | TGTGCCACCAGTGATCCAGGGGGCCGAAACTATGGCTACACCTTC
- | - | TRBJ2-7 | TRBV6-5 | CASSYSSGVYEQYF | TGTGCCAGCAGTTACTCGTCGGGGGTCTACGAGCAGTACTTC
- | once | TRBJ1-4 | TRBV23-1 | CASSQPTVNEKLFF | TGCGCCAGCAGTCAACCGACAGTTAATGAAAAACTGTTTTTT